The entry below gives a single T cell receptor beta chain sequence along with its context. No antigen is known for it. The data were obtained in a study of cytomegalovirus exposure and HLA in healthy donors. For the study at large: The early release's HLA-typed donors yielded 65 million to 85 million unique TCRs.

The study's findings and limits: Associated with cytomegalovirus, according to the listing, were some 180 TCR beta chains. A later look showed TCR association rates differing by HLA locus, highest for DRB1 and lowest for HLA-C. CMV serostatus was the sole immune exposure data available.

The CDR3 is made up of 15 amino acids. The J segment lost 5 bases and the V segment lost 5 bases, leaving 7 bases of the junction unmatched. Germline CDR1 SEHNR, CDR2 FQNEAQ (reference sequence). PCR was performed using 60 Vbeta and 13 Jbeta primers. Method: immunoSEQ multiplex PCR; TCRdb's copy keeps in-frame clones and lacks some. Of 150,000 to 170,000 clones in the sample, around 74% were seen once. The sequence was collected from a young man in good health and CMV-seronegative. Material: PBMCs. The V call is TRBV7-9, the J call TRBJ1-5; 9 positions match TRBD1. The chain's CDR3 is CASSQTGTGYQPQHF. For the CDR3, the DNA is TGTGCCAGCAGCCAAACCGGGACAGGGTATCAGCCCCAGCATTTT.